This TCR beta chain was recovered during a study of cytomegalovirus exposure and HLA in healthy donors. The CDR3 runs 15 residues. V was trimmed by 0 bases and J by 4 bases, leaving 13 bases between them. Germline V gene sequence: CDR1 SGDLS, CDR2 YYNGEE. Notes on the study in general: Most TCR sequences proved rare, with some public TCRs found in many donors. Sequencing likely generated an artifact that appeared as a cluster of highly shared sequence variants.

Turning to this clone: The antigen remains undetermined.

It was with 60 Vbeta and 13 Jbeta primers that the PCR ran. The data were produced by immunoSEQ multiplex PCR, yet TCRdb's version contains in-frame clones alone and is incomplete. This table lists some 110,000 clones. The chain uses TRBV9 and TRBJ2-5, with D uncertain. The specimen was PBMCs. This clonotype originated in a man in his late teens or twenties in good health and CMV-seronegative. This CDR3 is CASSVDPQAGETQYF. The CDR3 bases are TGTGCCAGCAGCGTAGACCCCCAGGCTGGAGAGACCCAGTACTTC.